This T cell receptor beta chain was sequenced for a study of cytotoxic CD8 clonotypes in ibrutinib-treated CLL. Notes on the study in general: Sustained-remission and progressing patients had unequal sampling times. Baseline values of clonality outstripped age-matched healthy donors and followed circulating CD8+ T-cell counts.

Remarks on this clone: Its antigen is currently unknown.

Using immunoSEQ multiplex PCR, the repertoire was profiled, and TCRdb retains in-frame clones only, with some absent. The sample lists about 30,000 clones; approximately 57% were seen once. Trimming pared 0 bases from V and 5 bases from J, leaving 13 bases between. The germline gives CDR1 SGDLS, CDR2 YYNGEE. This CDR3 is 15 amino acids long. This clonotype was obtained from a human donor with chronic lymphocytic leukemia. The sequenced sample was PBMCs, obtained before ibrutinib treatment. The chain employs TRBV9 and TRBJ2-3; a weak D match, TRBD1 (6 bases). The CDR3 reads CASSVVHTGLDTQYF. The CDR3 nucleotides are TGTGCCAGCAGCGTAGTCCATACAGGGTTAGATACGCAGTATTTT.